This TCR beta chain originates from a study of cytotoxic CD8 clonotypes in ibrutinib-treated CLL. Study-level background: The taking of response samples occurred after a median about 13 months of treatment, with a range of 6 to 36. Study-wide results and caveats: The times at which samples were taken varied between sustained-remission and progressing patients. Clonotypes that were public were uncommon, and they contracted or stayed stable on treatment. Researchers report that baseline clonality outpaced age-matched healthy donors and tracked circulating CD8+ T-cell counts.

Details on this clone: Its antigen remains unidentified.

Looked up from germline, CDR1 is LGHNA and CDR2 is YNFKEQ. V lost 2 bases to trimming and J lost 0 bases, with 11 bases between them. The CDR3 is 16 residues long. Profiled with immunoSEQ multiplex PCR; TCRdb holds only in-frame clones, not every one. The table lists roughly 180,000 clones, more than 80% of them singletons, with over 4.5% in the top ten. The TCR originated in a human donor with chronic lymphocytic leukemia. The genes are TRBV4-2 and TRBJ1-5; D is uncertain. Sequencing was performed on PBMCs, taken after 24 months of ibrutinib treatment. This CDR3 reads CASSQNRGGSNQPQHF. The CDR3, as DNA: TGTGCCAGCAGCCAAAACAGAGGTGGTAGCAATCAGCCCCAGCATTTT.